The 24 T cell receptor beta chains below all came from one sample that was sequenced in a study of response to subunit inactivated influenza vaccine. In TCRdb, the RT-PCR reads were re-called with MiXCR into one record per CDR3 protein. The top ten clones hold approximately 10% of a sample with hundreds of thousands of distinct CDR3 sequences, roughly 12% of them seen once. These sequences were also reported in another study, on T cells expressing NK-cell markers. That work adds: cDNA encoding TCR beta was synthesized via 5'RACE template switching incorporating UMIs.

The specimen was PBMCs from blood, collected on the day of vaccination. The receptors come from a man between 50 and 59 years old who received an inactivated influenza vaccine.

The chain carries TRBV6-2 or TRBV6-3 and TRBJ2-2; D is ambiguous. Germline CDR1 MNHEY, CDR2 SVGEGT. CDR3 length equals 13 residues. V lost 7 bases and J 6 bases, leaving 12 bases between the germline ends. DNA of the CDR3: TGTGCCAGCAACACTTACGGTTCCGGGGAGCTGTTTTTT. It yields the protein CASNTYGSGELFF.

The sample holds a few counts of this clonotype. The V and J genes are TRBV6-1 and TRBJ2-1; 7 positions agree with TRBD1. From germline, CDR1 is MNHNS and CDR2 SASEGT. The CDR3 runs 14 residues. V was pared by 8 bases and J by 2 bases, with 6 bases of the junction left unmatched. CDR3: CASHRGLPYNEQFF. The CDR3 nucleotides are TGTGCCAGCCACAGGGGCCTACCCTACAATGAGCAGTTCTTC.

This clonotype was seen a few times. CDR3 loop: CASSVDNPPTSGYNEQFF. The DNA for the CDR3 is TGTGCCAGCAGCGTGGACAACCCGCCGACTAGCGGTTACAATGAGCAGTTCTTC. V usage is TRBV9 and J usage is TRBJ2-1; 9 bases agree with TRBD2. V lost 2 bases to trimming and J lost 4 bases; unmatched junction nucleotides: 13. This CDR3 has 18 residues. CDR1 and CDR2 (germline): SGDLS, YYNGEE.

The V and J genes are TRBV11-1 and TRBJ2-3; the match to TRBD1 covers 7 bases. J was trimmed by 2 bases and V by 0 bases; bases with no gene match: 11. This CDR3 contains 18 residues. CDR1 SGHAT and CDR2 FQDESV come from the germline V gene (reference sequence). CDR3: CASSLAGAGTAYTDTQYF. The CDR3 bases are TGTGCCAGCAGCTTAGCCGGGGCCGGGACAGCATACACAGATACGCAGTATTTT.

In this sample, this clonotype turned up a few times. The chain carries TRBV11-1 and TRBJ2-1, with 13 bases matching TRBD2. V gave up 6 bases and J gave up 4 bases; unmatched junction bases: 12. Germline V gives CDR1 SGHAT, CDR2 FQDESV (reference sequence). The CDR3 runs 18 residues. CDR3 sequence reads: CASRRTGLAGAPYNEQFF. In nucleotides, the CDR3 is TGTGCCAGCAGACGGACAGGACTAGCGGGAGCCCCGTACAATGAGCAGTTCTTC.

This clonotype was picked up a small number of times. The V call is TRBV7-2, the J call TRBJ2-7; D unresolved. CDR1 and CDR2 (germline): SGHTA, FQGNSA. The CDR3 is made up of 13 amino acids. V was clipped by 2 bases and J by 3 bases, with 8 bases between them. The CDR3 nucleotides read TGTGCCAGCAGCTTAACAGCGAACTACGAGCAGTACTTC. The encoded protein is CASSLTANYEQYF.

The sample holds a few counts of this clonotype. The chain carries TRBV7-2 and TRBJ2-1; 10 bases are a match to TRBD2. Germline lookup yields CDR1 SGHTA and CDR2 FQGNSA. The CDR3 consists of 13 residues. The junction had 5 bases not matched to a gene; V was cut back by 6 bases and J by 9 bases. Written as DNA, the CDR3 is TGTGCCAGCAGAGCGGGAGGGCGGGGTGAGCAGTTCTTC. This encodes CASRAGGRGEQFF.

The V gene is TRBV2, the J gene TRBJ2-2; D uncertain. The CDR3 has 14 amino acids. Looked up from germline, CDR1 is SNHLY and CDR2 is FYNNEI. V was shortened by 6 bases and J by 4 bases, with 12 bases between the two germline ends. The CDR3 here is CASRFSGSTGELFF. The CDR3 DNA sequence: TGTGCCAGCAGGTTTTCCGGTAGCACCGGGGAGCTGTTTTTT.

The CDR3 region is CASSIRGRFRDEQYF. CDR3 in DNA: TGTGCCAGTAGTATCAGGGGGCGATTCCGCGACGAGCAGTACTTC. The chain employs TRBV19 and TRBJ2-7; 8 positions match TRBD1. The trim removed 3 bases at V and 5 bases at J, leaving 9 bases unmatched. Germline V CDR1 and CDR2: LNHDA, SQIVND (reference sequence). The CDR3 totals 15 residues. The full variable domain, with the rest looked up from reference TRBV19 and TRBJ2-7, is DGGITQSPKYLFRKEGQNVTLSCEQNLNHDAMYWYRQDPGQGLRLIYYSQIVNDFQKGDIAEGYSVSREKKESFPLTVTSAQKNPTAFYLCASSIRGRFRDEQYFGPGTRLTVT.

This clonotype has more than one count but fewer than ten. In DNA, the CDR3 is TGTGCCACCAGCCCCTGGACTAGCGGGGGGTACAATGAGCAGTTCTTC. Its protein product is CATSPWTSGGYNEQFF. J is TRBJ2-1 and V is TRBV15; TRBD2 matches 14 bases. CDR1 and CDR2 (germline): LNHNV, YYDKDF (reference sequence). J lost 4 bases, V lost 5 bases, and 4 bases had no gene match. The length of the CDR3 is 16 residues.

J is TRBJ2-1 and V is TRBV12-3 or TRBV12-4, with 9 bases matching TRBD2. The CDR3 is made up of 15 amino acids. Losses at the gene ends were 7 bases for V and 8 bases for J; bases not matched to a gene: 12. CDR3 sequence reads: CASTPGGSGGHEQFF. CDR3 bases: TGTGCCAGCACCCCCGGGGGTAGCGGGGGACATGAGCAGTTCTTC.

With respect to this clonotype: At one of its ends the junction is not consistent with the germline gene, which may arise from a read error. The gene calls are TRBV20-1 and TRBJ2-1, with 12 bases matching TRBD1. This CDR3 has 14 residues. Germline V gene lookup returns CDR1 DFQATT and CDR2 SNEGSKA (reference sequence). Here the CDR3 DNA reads TGCAGTGCTCGCTCCGGGACAGGGGGCAATGAGCAGATCTTC. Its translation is CSARSGTGGNEQIF.

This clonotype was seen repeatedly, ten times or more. The CDR3 DNA reads TGCAGCGTTGAGCGGGACAGGGGTTTGGGCTCTGGAAACACCATATATTTT. This sequence encodes CSVERDRGLGSGNTIYF. J is TRBJ1-3 and V is TRBV29-1; 10 positions match TRBD1. The CDR3 runs to 17 residues. Germline trimming cut 3 bases from V and 0 bases from J; bases unmatched to any gene: 8. CDR1 is SQVTM and CDR2 is ANQGSEA in the germline V gene.

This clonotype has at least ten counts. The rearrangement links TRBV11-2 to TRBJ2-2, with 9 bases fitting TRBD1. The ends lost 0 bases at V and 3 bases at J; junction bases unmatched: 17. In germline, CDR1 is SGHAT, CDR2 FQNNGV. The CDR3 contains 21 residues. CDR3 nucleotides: TGTGCCAGCAGCTTAGACAAGATTAGGACAGGGGCGGTCAGGTACACCGGGGAGCTGTTTTTT. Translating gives CASSLDKIRTGAVRYTGELFF.

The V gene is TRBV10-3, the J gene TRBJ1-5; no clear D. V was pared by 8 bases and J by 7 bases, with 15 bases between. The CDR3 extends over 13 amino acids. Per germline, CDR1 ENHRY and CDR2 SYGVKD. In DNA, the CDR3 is TGTGCCATCGGGCGGGAAGTTGGACAGCCCCAGCATTTT. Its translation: CAIGREVGQPQHF.

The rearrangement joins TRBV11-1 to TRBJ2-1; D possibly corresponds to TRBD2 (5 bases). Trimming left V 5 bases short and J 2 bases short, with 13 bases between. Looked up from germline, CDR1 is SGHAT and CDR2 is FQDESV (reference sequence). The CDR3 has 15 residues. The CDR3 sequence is CASSRLSSAYNEQFF. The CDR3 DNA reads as TGTGCCAGCAGCCGGTTAAGTAGCGCCTACAATGAGCAGTTCTTC.

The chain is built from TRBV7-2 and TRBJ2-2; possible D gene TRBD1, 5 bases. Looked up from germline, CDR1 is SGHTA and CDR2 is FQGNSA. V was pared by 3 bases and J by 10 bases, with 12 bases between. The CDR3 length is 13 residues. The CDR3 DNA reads TGTGCCAGCAGCTTTAGCAGGGTGGAGGAGCTGTTTTTT. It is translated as CASSFSRVEELFF.

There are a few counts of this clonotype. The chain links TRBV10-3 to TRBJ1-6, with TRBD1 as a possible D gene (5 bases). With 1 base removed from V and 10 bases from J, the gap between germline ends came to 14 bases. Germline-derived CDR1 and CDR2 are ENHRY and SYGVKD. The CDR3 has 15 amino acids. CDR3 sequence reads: CAISEFSGRGSPLHF. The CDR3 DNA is TGTGCCATCAGTGAGTTTTCAGGGCGAGGGTCACCCCTCCACTTT.

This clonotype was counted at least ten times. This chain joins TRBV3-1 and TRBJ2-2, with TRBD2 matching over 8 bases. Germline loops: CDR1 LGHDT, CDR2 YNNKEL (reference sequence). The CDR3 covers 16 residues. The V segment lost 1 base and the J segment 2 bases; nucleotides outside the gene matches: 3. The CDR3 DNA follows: TGTGCCAGCAGCCAAGGAACTAGCGGAAACACCGGGGAGCTGTTTTTT. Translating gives CASSQGTSGNTGELFF.

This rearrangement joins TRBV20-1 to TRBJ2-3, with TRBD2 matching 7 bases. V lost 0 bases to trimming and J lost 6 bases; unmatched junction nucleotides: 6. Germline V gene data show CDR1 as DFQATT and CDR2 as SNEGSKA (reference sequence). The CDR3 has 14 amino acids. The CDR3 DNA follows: TGCAGTGCTAGAGATTTCGGGGGAGGGGATACGCAGTATTTT. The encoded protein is CSARDFGGGDTQYF.

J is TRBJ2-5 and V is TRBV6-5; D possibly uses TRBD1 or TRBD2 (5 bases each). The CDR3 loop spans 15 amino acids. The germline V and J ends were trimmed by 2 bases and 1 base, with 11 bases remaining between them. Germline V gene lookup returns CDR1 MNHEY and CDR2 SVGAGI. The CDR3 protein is CASSYEGSVQETQYF. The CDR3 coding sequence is TGTGCCAGCAGTTACGAGGGGAGTGTCCAAGAGACCCAGTACTTC.

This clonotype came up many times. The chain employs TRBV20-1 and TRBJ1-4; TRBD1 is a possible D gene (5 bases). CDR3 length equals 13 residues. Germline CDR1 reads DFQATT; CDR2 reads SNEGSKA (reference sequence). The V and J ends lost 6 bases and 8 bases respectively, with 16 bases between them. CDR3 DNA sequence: TGCAGTGCCGCGCGGCAGGGTCAAGAAAAACTGTTTTTT. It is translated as CSAARQGQEKLFF.

The CDR3 reads CSARAGQDEKLFF. DNA for the CDR3: TGCAGTGCTAGAGCCGGCCAGGATGAAAAACTGTTTTTT. J is TRBJ1-4 and V is TRBV20-1; D not resolved. The V and J ends lost 1 base and 6 bases respectively, with 9 bases between them. This CDR3 has 13 residues. Germline CDR1 and CDR2: DFQATT and SNEGSKA (reference sequence).

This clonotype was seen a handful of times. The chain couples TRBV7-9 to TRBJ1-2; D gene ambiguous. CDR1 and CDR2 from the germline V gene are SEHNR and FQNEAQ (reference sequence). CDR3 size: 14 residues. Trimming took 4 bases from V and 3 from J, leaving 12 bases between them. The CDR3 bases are TGTGCCAGCAGCTCGGGCAGCTCCCACTATGGCTACACCTTC. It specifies CASSSGSSHYGYTF.